The present TCR beta chain was sequenced within a study of T cell responses to AZD1222 COVID-19 vaccine (dated by TCRdb to about 2021). For context, the study as a whole: AZD1222 recipients given second doses at about 4 weeks or at about 12 weeks were pooled, since spike-specific TCR depth and breadth were not found to differ between the two schedules. Trial participants were enrolled by age into subgroups of 18-55, 56-69 and 70-plus years, and approximately 150, 30 and 60 TCR-sequenced participants, respectively, were included in these subgroups. A total of 233 trial participants underwent TCR sequencing, of whom about 210 received two doses of AZD1222 and some 25 received two doses of the MenACWY control vaccine.

As concerns this clone: Its specific antigen is unknown. Nothing much larger sits one base from this clone, and base qualities are not available.

The CDR3 regions of human TCRbeta chains were subjected to immunosequencing. As for the original processing: Repertoire TCRs were checked for matches against a reference library of SARS-CoV-2-specific TCRs that had been generated using the MIRA antigen-specificity platform. Breadth was defined as the fraction of unique TCRs that were SARS-CoV-2-associated, and depth was defined as the fraction of total T cells that were SARS-CoV-2-associated. Using the MIRA data, every spike-specific TCR was mapped to the spike region that the TCR reacted to and assigned to either a CD4 or a CD8 class. Log10-transformed breadth and depth values were compared by one-way ANOVA with Sidak's multiple comparisons tests. The clones in this table, taken by TCRdb from immuneACCESS, are in-frame only. Not every clone is retained; where verified, under half of the shortfall comes from an unresolved V gene, and the cause of the rest is unknown. V and J calls and clone size are copied from that table; D and trimming were computed from the DNA. This sample lists roughly 130,000 clones; about 91% were detected once. About 3% of the sample belongs to the ten largest clones.

CDR1 and CDR2, per the germline V gene, are SGHAT and FQNNGV. The cysteine opens and the phenylalanine closes a CDR3 of 14 amino acids. Only the CDR3 DNA is retained, 42 bases long and in frame from the first base. V and J lose 2 bases and 0 bases, and a span of 8 bases separates them. The sample's time point label is to be understood as: baseline before first vaccination. The vaccinee samples were drawn from two UK trials, COV001 and COV002, one of which was a single-blind randomized controlled phase 2/3 trial testing AZD1222 (ChAdOx1 nCoV-19) in healthy adults. For TCRbeta chain sequencing, PBMC samples were collected from trial participants at day 0 and at day 28 after the second dose. General study outcomes and caveats: After two AZD1222 doses, both the breadth and the depth of spike-specific TCRs were significantly higher than at day 0 and than in MenACWY recipients. Reportedly, almost half of the unique spike-specific TCRs recognized epitopes lying outside the regions that are mutated in the B.1.351 and B.1.1.7 variants. No day 14 peak-response samples were available, so repertoires were characterized only after the peak T cell response. Only five or six AZD1222 recipients were SARS-CoV-2 seropositive at baseline, limiting conclusions about previously exposed vaccinees. CD4 TCRs associated with the vaccine covered the entire spike protein, and the dominant responses were in regions 160-218 and 743-854. Participants were mostly white British, with more females than males. The authors suggested clonal diversity may have been underestimated. In the small 56-69-year group, the increase in depth fell short of significance, most likely because of low power.

The receptor's source is an adult in good health. This sequence uses TRBV11-2 and TRBJ2-7, with the D gene call left open. The specimen was peripheral blood, collected on day 0 of AZD1222 vaccination. The CDR3 reads as follows: CASSLTHGSYEQYF. The sequenced DNA is TGTGCCAGCAGCTTAACCCACGGCTCCTACGAGCAGTACTTC.